This T cell receptor (beta chain) was identified in a study of type 1 regulatory T cells (dated by TCRdb to the early 2020s). At the level of the whole study: The study characterized an in vitro protocol that generated a Tr1-enriched, alloantigen-specific CD4 T cell product named T-allo10. T-allo10 was under clinical evaluation in patients with hematological malignancies receiving allogeneic hematopoietic stem cell transplantation.

The paper as a whole reports these results and caveats: Compared with non-Tr1 cells, Tr1 cells had a TCR repertoire that was more restricted, a finding the study read as clonal expansion induced by alloantigen.

The sequencer was an Illumina MiSeq. TCRdb's own reprocessing of the public reads used fastp at Q25 and MiXCR and kept productive beta chains. All rows with the same CDR3 protein become a single entry with the most common DNA and genes. The sample table lists about 60,000 distinct CDR3 sequences, approximately 47% of them with a count of one. The ten largest account for 2% to 2.5% of the sample. Unmatched junction bases come to 5, with V trimmed by 0 bases and J by 4 bases. CDR1 and CDR2 are read off the germline V gene as SGHRS and YFSETQ. Taken from cysteine to phenylalanine, the CDR3 has 15 residues. Of the read, only the CDR3 DNA is kept; its 45 bases are in frame from base 1. Concerning this clonotype: The antigen this receptor binds is unknown. No base-level quality is on record; no much larger clone is a single base apart.

Sequencing input: cultured non-Tr1 T cells, either the whole culture or a sorted T cell fraction (not recorded which). The sample's cell subset or site label, in plain terms: non-Tr1 population from the T-allo10 product. The receptor was isolated from a human donor in good health. The V and J segments used are TRBV5-1 and TRBJ2-5, with 8 bases aligning to TRBD2. The sequenced DNA: TGCGCCAGCAGCTTGGGACTAGCGTTCACAGAGACCCAGTACTTC. Its protein is CASSLGLAFTETQYF. The CDR3 plus the reference TRBV5-1 and TRBJ2-5 genes for the other parts give the full variable domain: KAGVTQTPRYLIKTRGQQVTLSCSPISGHRSVSWYQQTPGQGLQFLFEYFSETQRNKGNFPGRFSGRQFSNSRSEMNVSTLELGDSALYLCASSLGLAFTETQYFGPGTRLLVL.